This T cell receptor beta chain emerged from a study of T cell responses to AZD1222 COVID-19 vaccine. The V segment lost 4 bases and the J segment 5 bases; nucleotides outside the gene matches: 11. There are 15 residues in the CDR3. Germline CDR1 is SGDLS and CDR2 is YYNGEE. On this clone itself: Antigen specificity is unknown.

General study points: There were repertoire samples only from the period after the peak T cell response.

TCRdb keeps only in-frame clones here, not all; method: immunoSEQ multiplex PCR. The sample lists roughly 120,000 clones; roughly 90% were seen once. Doses given second, at about 4 or about 12 weeks, were pooled. The sequencing here drew on peripheral blood, taken 28 days after the second AZD1222 dose. This receptor was obtained from an adult who received the AZD1222 COVID-19 vaccine. The chain links TRBV9 to TRBJ2-7; 8 nucleotides agree with TRBD2. CDR3 loop: CASSTHGRALDEQYF. CDR3 DNA sequence: TGTGCCAGCAGCACGCACGGGAGGGCCCTGGACGAGCAGTACTTC. Supplemented by reference TRBV9 and TRBJ2-7, the full variable domain reads DSGVTQTPKHLITATGQRVTLRCSPRSGDLSVYWYQQSLDQGLQFLIQYYNGEERAKGNILERFSAQQFPDLHSELNLSSLELGDSALYFCASSTHGRALDEQYFGPGTRLTVT.